Below, 24 T cell receptor beta chains from the same sample are listed, as sequenced in a study of OX40 agonist ivuxolimab in advanced cancers. The library was produced with the immunoSEQ multiplex PCR assay. TCRdb took this table from immuneACCESS and kept in-frame rearrangements with V and J called. Such tables lack part of the clones; where checked against another copy, unresolved V genes explain under half of the gap, and the rest is unexplained. This sample lists more than 65,000 clones; approximately 88% were detected once. Together, the top ten hold around 0.53% of the sample. The sample consisted of CD4+ or CD8+ T cells sorted from blood, taken in a trial of the OX40 agonist ivuxolimab. These TCRs come from an adult with an advanced solid tumor such as melanoma, head and neck, liver or kidney cancer.

Notes on this clone: Germline is not matched at one junction end, which may reflect a read error. The V and J genes are TRBV7-7 and TRBJ2-5; 11 positions agree with TRBD1. Germline V gene sequence: CDR1 SSHAT, CDR2 FNYEAQ (reference sequence). The CDR3 covers 15 residues. This CDR3 reads CASSLGQGAGETQYF. As DNA, the CDR3 is TGTGCTAGCAGCCTTGGACAGGGGGCTGGAGAGACCCAGTACTTC.

This chain joins TRBV7-3 and TRBJ1-1; TRBD1 might be the D (6 bases). This CDR3 is built from 14 residues. CDR1 is SGHTA, CDR2 FQGTGA, per germline. The V end was cut by 4 bases, the J end by 4 bases, with 13 bases between. CDR3 sequence reads: CASSSQGGGTEAFF. The CDR3 DNA follows: TGTGCCAGCAGCTCACAGGGAGGAGGCACTGAAGCTTTCTTT. Full variable domain (outside the CDR3, taken from reference TRBV7-3 and TRBJ1-1): GAGVSQTPSNKVTEKGKYVELRCDPISGHTALYWYRQSLGQGPEFLIYFQGTGAADDSGLPNDRFFAVRPEGSVSTLKIQRTERGDSAVYLCASSSQGGGTEAFFGQGTRLTVV.

This sequence joins TRBV6-5 and TRBJ1-2; perhaps TRBD1 as D (5 bases). The CDR3 runs to 13 residues. Looked up from germline, CDR1 is MNHEY and CDR2 is SVGAGI. Trimming pared 7 bases from V and 8 bases from J, leaving 17 bases between. CDR3 protein: CASTQAGGKGYTF. The CDR3 bases are TGTGCCAGCACCCAAGCGGGGGGGAAGGGCTACACCTTC.

For this clone: The same CDR3 also results from other DNA sequences found in this sample. The chain couples TRBV19 to TRBJ1-5; 7 bases are a match to TRBD1. V dropped 6 bases and J dropped 0; count of bases not matched to a gene: 5. Germline V lookup: CDR1 LNHDA, CDR2 SQIVND (reference sequence). This CDR3 contains 15 residues. The CDR3 sequence: CASSPGTVSNQPQHF. In nucleotides, the CDR3 is TGTGCCAGTAGCCCCGGGACAGTTAGCAATCAGCCCCAGCATTTT.

The gene calls are TRBV20-1 and TRBJ1-2; D is unclear. Germline assignment: CDR1 DFQATT and CDR2 SNEGSKA (reference sequence). The V and J ends lost 6 bases and 3 bases respectively, with 8 bases between them. The length of the CDR3 is 11 residues. The CDR3 coding sequence is TGCAGTGCCACTCCGGACTATGGCTACACCTTC. Its translation: CSATPDYGYTF.

J is TRBJ2-7 and V is TRBV6-5, with 8 bases lining up with TRBD1. The V gene end was trimmed by 6 bases and the J gene end by 5 bases; junction bases not matched to a gene: 9. The germline V gene encodes CDR1 MNHEY and CDR2 SVGAGI. This CDR3 has 14 amino acids. The DNA for the CDR3 is TGTGCCAGCAGCCTCAGGGGGCTCTCGGACGAGCAGTACTTC. Its translation: CASSLRGLSDEQYF.

Worth noting for this clone: Relative to the germline gene, one junction end is altered; a read error may explain this. This sequence joins TRBV7-7 and TRBJ1-1; unclear D gene. The CDR3 has 13 residues. Looked up from germline, CDR1 is SSHAT and CDR2 is FNYEAQ (reference sequence). The CDR3 sequence is CASSPSLNTEAFF. The DNA for the CDR3 is TGTGCTAGCAGCCCTAGCCTGAACACTGAAGCTTTCTTT. The full variable domain, in which reference TRBV7-7 and TRBJ1-1 provide the parts outside the CDR3, is GAGVSQSPRYKVTKRGQDVTLRCDPISSHATLYWYQQALGQGPEFLTYFNYEAQPDKSGLPSDRFSAERPEGSISTLTIQRTEQRDSAMYRCASSPSLNTEAFFGQGTRLTVV.

The gene calls are TRBV27 and TRBJ2-7; possible D gene TRBD2, 7 bases. V was trimmed by 3 bases and J by 2 bases, leaving 14 bases between them. Germline lookup yields CDR1 MNHEY and CDR2 SMNVEV (reference sequence). This CDR3 is built from 15 residues. The DNA of the CDR3 is TGTGCCAGCAGTTTTGGGGGGGCCCTGCCCTACGAGCAGTACTTC. Translation: CASSFGGALPYEQYF.

The V and J genes are TRBV29-1 and TRBJ1-1; 7 bases are shared with TRBD1. Germline V gene lookup returns CDR1 SQVTM and CDR2 ANQGSEA. CDR3 length: 13 amino acids. The trim removed 4 bases at V and 3 bases at J, leaving 5 bases unmatched. CDR3 sequence (DNA): TGCAGCGTTGCGACAGGGTTAGACACTGAAGCTTTCTTT. Translated: CSVATGLDTEAFF.

The V and J genes are TRBV7-9 and TRBJ1-1; tentative D call: TRBD1 (6 bases). V dropped 2 bases and J dropped 6 bases, with 16 bases sitting between them. Per the germline V gene, CDR1 is SEHNR and CDR2 is FQNEAQ (reference sequence). CDR3 length equals 15 residues. The CDR3 here is CASSLTPVGGPEAFF. The CDR3 coding sequence is TGTGCCAGCAGCTTAACCCCGGTAGGGGGACCTGAAGCTTTCTTT.

The chain employs TRBV10-2 and TRBJ2-5; D may be TRBD2 (6 bases). V dropped 10 bases and J dropped 9 bases, with 15 bases sitting between them. The CDR3 runs 11 residues. Germline V gene lookup returns CDR1 WSHSY and CDR2 SAAADI. DNA for the CDR3: TGCGCCACCTACGGAGGGTCGGCCCAGTACTTC. Protein: CATYGGSAQYF.

The CDR3: CASSYGTLKTEAFF. The DNA for the CDR3 is TGTGCCAGCAGTTATGGGACATTAAAGACTGAAGCTTTCTTT. The chain combines TRBV6-5 with TRBJ1-1; D might be TRBD1 (6 bases). V was pared by 3 bases and J by 5 bases, with 13 bases between. CDR1 and CDR2 (germline): MNHEY, SVGAGI. This CDR3 has 14 amino acids.

The rearrangement joins TRBV6-5 to TRBJ1-1, with D tentatively TRBD1 (6 bases). CDR1 is MNHEY, CDR2 SVGAGI, per germline. Trimming took 0 bases from V and 5 from J, leaving 13 bases between them. The CDR3 consists of 15 residues. CDR3: CASSYSGRGWTEAFF. The CDR3 region has the DNA TGTGCCAGCAGTTACTCGGGCAGGGGATGGACTGAAGCTTTCTTT.

V usage is TRBV28 and J usage is TRBJ1-1; tentatively, D is TRBD1 (6 bases). Germline CDR1 is MDHEN and CDR2 is SYDVKM. V was shortened by 3 bases and J by 1 base, with 12 bases between the two germline ends. The CDR3 extends over 15 amino acids. The CDR3 DNA reads TGTGCCAGCAGTTTGGGGGGCCTATGGAACACTGAAGCTTTCTTT. Its protein product is CASSLGGLWNTEAFF.

The chain couples TRBV19 to TRBJ1-4; unclear D gene. V was trimmed by 1 base and J by 8 bases, leaving 14 bases between them. This CDR3 is 15 amino acids long. Germline CDR1 reads LNHDA; CDR2 reads SQIVND (reference sequence). The CDR3 DNA sequence: TGTGCCAGTAGTATAGCGGGAAGGGAAAACGAAAAACTGTTTTTT. This translates into CASSIAGRENEKLFF.

V is TRBV4-1 and J is TRBJ1-6; 8 nucleotides align to TRBD1. V shed 0 bases and J 9 bases; nucleotides not matched to a gene: 7. Germline values: CDR1 MGHRA, CDR2 YSYEKL. CDR3 length equals 16 residues. CDR3 amino acids: CASSQETGAVFSPLHF. CDR3 nucleotide sequence: TGCGCCAGCAGCCAAGAGACAGGGGCTGTCTTTTCACCCCTCCACTTT.

This chain joins TRBV29-1 and TRBJ1-1; D is unresolved. In germline, CDR1 is SQVTM, CDR2 ANQGSEA. The V and J ends lost 6 bases and 9 bases respectively, with 17 bases between them. This CDR3 spans 12 amino acids. CDR3 in amino acids: CSVNFPTGKAFF. For the CDR3, the DNA is TGCAGCGTGAACTTCCCGACGGGTAAAGCTTTCTTT.

This clone was seen once. The chain employs TRBV19 and TRBJ1-1; a weak D match, TRBD1 (6 bases). Germline CDR1 and CDR2: LNHDA and SQIVND (reference sequence). CDR3 length equals 15 residues. Trimming stripped 4 bases from V and 1 base from J, with 13 bases between. CDR3 nucleotides: TGTGCCAGTAGTAGTTGGGGGGGCGGGAACACTGAAGCTTTCTTT. The encoded protein is CASSSWGGGNTEAFF.

CDR3 in amino acids: CASSLGGTSAKNIQYF. As DNA, the CDR3 is TGTGCCAGCAGTTTGGGCGGGACGTCGGCCAAAAACATTCAGTACTTC. The chain combines TRBV27 with TRBJ2-4, with a possible D match to TRBD2 (6 bases). This CDR3 has 16 residues. CDR1 and CDR2 from the germline V gene are MNHEY and SMNVEV (reference sequence). Trimming cost V 3 bases and J 1 base, with 13 bases left between them.

The CDR3 nucleotides read TGTGCCAGCAGCTTGGAGCTGACAGGCTGGATCCAGCCCCAGCATTTT. It yields the protein CASSLELTGWIQPQHF. This rearrangement joins TRBV5-8 to TRBJ1-5, with D perhaps matching TRBD1 (6 bases). CDR1 SGHTS and CDR2 YDEGEE come from the germline V gene. Trimming cost V 0 bases and J 7 bases, with 17 bases left between them. The CDR3 is 16 amino acids.

The V call is TRBV18, the J call TRBJ1-5; D might be TRBD1 (6 bases). V lost 3 bases and J 4 bases, leaving 7 bases between the germline ends. Looked up from germline, CDR1 is KGHSH and CDR2 is LQKENI. This CDR3 comprises 13 residues. In nucleotides, the CDR3 is TGTGCCAGCTCACCCCAGGGGAATCAGCCCCAGCATTTT. Translation: CASSPQGNQPQHF.

This chain links TRBV10-3 with TRBJ1-6, with a possible D match to TRBD1 (5 bases). From germline, CDR1 is ENHRY and CDR2 SYGVKD. The length of the CDR3 is 15 residues. The ends were cut back, 0 bases at V and 7 bases at J, with 10 bases in the middle. CDR3 sequence (DNA): TGTGCCATCAGTGAGTCGACCGGGGGAAATTCACCCCTCCACTTT. Encoded protein: CAISESTGGNSPLHF.

This clone was observed a single time. The DNA of the CDR3 is TGTGCCAGCAGTGTCACTGAGAAGGAATGGAGTGGGAACACTGAAGCTTTCTTT. Translating it yields CASSVTEKEWSGNTEAFF. The chain employs TRBV2 and TRBJ1-1; D is uncertain. CDR1 is SNHLY, CDR2 FYNNEI, per germline. Trimming left V 4 bases short and J 1 base short, with 22 bases between. The CDR3 length is 18 residues. The full variable domain, in which reference TRBV2 and TRBJ1-1 provide the parts outside the CDR3, is EPEVTQTPSHQVTQMGQEVILRCVPISNHLYFYWYRQILGQKVEFLVSFYNNEISEKSEIFDDQFSVERPDGSNFTLKIRSTKLEDSAMYFCASSVTEKEWSGNTEAFFGQGTRLTVV.

This clone was picked up a small number of times. CDR3 DNA sequence: TGTGCCAGTAGTATCATCGGGCAGAGTGTTTTCAATGAGCAGTTCTTC. Its protein product is CASSIIGQSVFNEQFF. The J gene is TRBJ2-1, the V gene TRBV19, with D unresolved. This CDR3 spans 16 amino acids. The germline V gene encodes CDR1 LNHDA and CDR2 SQIVND (reference sequence). Trimming left V 3 bases short and J 6 bases short, with 18 bases between.